These 21 T cell receptor beta chains share one sample of origin, sequenced in a study of blood T cell repertoires in COVID-19. Assay: immunoSEQ multiplex PCR; the TCRdb copy retains only in-frame clones and omits some. The top ten hold approximately 12% of the sample, which has hundreds of thousands of clones, about 91% seen once. Sequencing was done on a sample of peripheral blood. The receptors shown here come from a woman in her fifties or sixties with acute or convalescent COVID-19.

The chain joins TRBV3-1 (or the pseudogene TRBV3-2) to TRBJ1-1; D gene uncertain. V lost 7 bases to trimming and J lost 3 bases, with 15 bases between them. This CDR3 comprises 14 residues. The V gene's germline CDR1 is LGHDT and CDR2 YNNKEL (reference sequence). CDR3 DNA: TGTGCCAGCATCACCGGGATTATAGACACTGAAGCTTTCTTT. This codes for CASITGIIDTEAFF.

The rearrangement links TRBV6-2 or TRBV6-3 to TRBJ2-3; 12 bases agree with TRBD2. The J segment lost 5 bases and the V segment lost 6 bases, leaving 6 bases of the junction unmatched. The CDR3 length is 15 residues. Germline CDR1 reads MNHEY; CDR2 reads SVGEGT. The CDR3 sequence is CASSRRGLAGDTQYF. The CDR3, as DNA: TGTGCCAGCAGCCGCCGGGGACTAGCGGGAGATACGCAGTATTTT.

The rearrangement joins TRBV7-8 to TRBJ1-1; a weak D match, TRBD1 (6 bases). The CDR3 spans 17 residues. In germline, CDR1 is SGHVS, CDR2 FQNEAQ. The V and J ends lost 2 bases and 0 bases respectively, with 16 bases between them. CDR3 amino acids: CASSLPGGGGLNTEAFF. DNA of the CDR3: TGTGCCAGCAGCTTACCCGGGGGGGGCGGGTTGAACACTGAAGCTTTCTTT.

The CDR3 region has the DNA TGTGCCAGCAGGCCTACAGGGTTTTCTAACTATGGCTACACCTTC. It yields the protein CASRPTGFSNYGYTF. J is TRBJ1-2 and V is TRBV6-2 or TRBV6-3; D is perhaps TRBD1 (6 bases). Germline-derived CDR1 and CDR2 are MNHEY and SVGEGT. This CDR3 region has 15 residues. The V gene lost 6 bases and the J gene lost 0 bases, with 14 bases spanning the gap.

The chain is built from TRBV7-9 and TRBJ2-5, with a tentative D call TRBD2 (6 bases). The CDR3 is 15 residues long. Trimming pared 7 bases from V and 2 bases from J, leaving 17 bases between. Germline V gene data show CDR1 as SEHNR and CDR2 as FQNEAQ (reference sequence). The CDR3 DNA is TGTGCCAGCATCCTCGGAGGGGCAGCTCAAGAGACCCAGTACTTC. Translation gives CASILGGAAQETQYF.

This chain joins TRBV7-9 and TRBJ1-2, with D maybe TRBD1 (5 bases). The V gene's germline CDR1 is SEHNR and CDR2 FQNEAQ (reference sequence). V was pared by 2 bases and J by 6 bases, with 10 bases between. This CDR3 has 13 amino acids. CDR3: CASSLQGSDGYTF. The CDR3 bases are TGTGCCAGCAGCTTACAGGGTTCAGATGGCTACACCTTC.

The CDR3: CASSSSAREASNYGYTF. DNA for the CDR3: TGTGCCAGCTCATCCTCTGCGAGGGAGGCCTCTAACTATGGCTACACCTTC. The chain couples TRBV18 to TRBJ1-2; unclear D gene. The CDR3 is made up of 17 amino acids. CDR1 KGHSH and CDR2 LQKENI come from the germline V gene. The V end lost 5 bases, the J end lost 0 bases, and 19 bases lay between the germline ends.

J is TRBJ2-7 and V is TRBV5-1; tentatively, D is TRBD2 (6 bases). Germline V CDR1 and CDR2: SGHRS, YFSETQ. The CDR3 extends over 15 amino acids. Trimming left V 4 bases short and J 3 bases short, with 17 bases between. The CDR3: CASSPPGTGVYEQYF. The CDR3 coding sequence is TGCGCCAGCAGCCCCCCCGGGACGGGAGTCTACGAGCAGTACTTC.

This clone appeared once. The chain joins TRBV4-2 to TRBJ2-6; TRBD2 is a possible D gene (6 bases). V was cut by 1 base and J by 0 bases, with 13 bases left in between. CDR3 size: 18 residues. Germline lookup yields CDR1 LGHNA and CDR2 YNFKEQ. The CDR3: CASSQVEGFLSGANVLTF. The DNA for the CDR3 is TGTGCCAGCAGCCAAGTGGAGGGGTTCCTCTCTGGGGCCAACGTCCTGACTTTC.

The chain employs TRBV11-2 and TRBJ2-5, with D tentatively TRBD2 (6 bases). Trimming took 5 bases from V and 4 from J, leaving 14 bases between them. Germline CDR1 is SGHAT and CDR2 is FQNNGV. The CDR3 is 14 residues long. CDR3 sequence (DNA): TGTGCCAGCAGCACCTCCGGGGGTGGAGAGACCCAGTACTTC. Protein: CASSTSGGGETQYF.

V is TRBV6-5 and J is TRBJ1-2, with 7 bases identical to TRBD1. Per germline, CDR1 MNHEY and CDR2 SVGAGI. The CDR3 spans 15 residues. The V gene end was trimmed by 4 bases and the J gene end by 10 bases; junction bases not matched to a gene: 15. CDR3 amino acids: CASSLERQGGNDYTF. In DNA, the CDR3 is TGTGCCAGCAGTTTAGAGAGACAGGGTGGCAATGACTACACCTTC.

The chain couples TRBV28 to TRBJ1-1, with D maybe TRBD1 (6 bases). The length of the CDR3 is 16 residues. Germline lookup yields CDR1 MDHEN and CDR2 SYDVKM. Between the trimmed V and J ends, which lost 4 bases and 0 bases, there was a span of 15 bases. DNA for the CDR3: TGTGCCAGCAGTTCCCCCCAGGGGCCGGTGAACACTGAAGCTTTCTTT. This codes for CASSSPQGPVNTEAFF.

The chain carries TRBV6-5 and TRBJ2-7, with 9 bases aligning to TRBD1. CDR1 and CDR2 from the germline V gene are MNHEY and SVGAGI. There are 13 residues in the CDR3. Unmatched junction bases numbered 3, after V lost 5 bases and J lost 4 bases. The chain's CDR3 is CASSHGQGYEQYF. The CDR3 DNA reads as TGTGCCAGCAGTCACGGACAGGGGTACGAGCAGTACTTC.

For this clone: Other DNA variants within this sample encode the same CDR3. This chain joins TRBV27 and TRBJ1-2; TRBD1 aligns across 7 bases. CDR1 MNHEY and CDR2 SMNVEV come from the germline V gene (reference sequence). The CDR3 spans 14 residues. With 4 bases clipped from V and 0 bases from J, the junction kept 2 bases outside the gene matches. The CDR3 DNA follows: TGTGCCAGCAGTTCTGGGACAGCTAACTATGGCTACACCTTC. Its protein is CASSSGTANYGYTF.

The chain carries TRBV7-3 and TRBJ2-1; weak D call: TRBD1 (5 bases). Germline CDR1 reads SGHTA; CDR2 reads FQGTGA. The CDR3 loop spans 17 amino acids. V lost 1 base and J lost 3, with 16 bases in between. The CDR3 sequence is CASSLSRGRNLYNEQFF. CDR3 DNA sequence: TGTGCCAGCAGCTTAAGTAGGGGAAGAAATCTCTACAATGAGCAGTTCTTC. Based on the CDR3 plus reference TRBV7-3 and TRBJ2-1, the full variable domain is GAGVSQTPSNKVTEKGKYVELRCDPISGHTALYWYRQSLGQGPEFLIYFQGTGAADDSGLPNDRFFAVRPEGSVSTLKIQRTERGDSAVYLCASSLSRGRNLYNEQFFGPGTRLTVL.

The V call is TRBV5-4, the J call TRBJ2-7, with TRBD2 matching over 8 bases. The ends lost 5 bases at V and 1 base at J; junction bases unmatched: 5. The CDR3 length is 14 residues. Looked up from germline, CDR1 is SGHNT and CDR2 is YYREEE (reference sequence). The CDR3: CASSTAGVSYEQYF. For the CDR3, the DNA is TGTGCCAGCAGTACAGCGGGGGTATCCTACGAGCAGTACTTC.

The chain recombines TRBV4-3 with TRBJ2-5; 8 nucleotides agree with TRBD2. Germline lookup yields CDR1 LGHNA and CDR2 YSLEER. This CDR3 has 18 amino acids. The V segment lost 0 bases and the J segment 0 bases; nucleotides outside the gene matches: 9. The CDR3 reads CASSQDFSTSGYQETQYF. For the CDR3, the DNA is TGCGCCAGCAGCCAAGATTTTAGTACTAGCGGATACCAAGAGACCCAGTACTTC.

The rearrangement uses TRBV7-2 and TRBJ2-7, with 8 nucleotides matching TRBD1. The length of the CDR3 is 13 residues. V shed 3 bases, J shed 6 bases, and the junction held 4 bases outside the gene matches. Germline V gives CDR1 SGHTA, CDR2 FQGNSA. In nucleotides, the CDR3 is TGTGCCAGCAGCTTGGACAGGGCCGGCGAGCAGTACTTC. Its translation: CASSLDRAGEQYF.

The chain couples TRBV9 to TRBJ1-2; maybe TRBD1 (5 bases). Deletions cut 3 bases from V and 8 bases from J, with 20 bases between. Per germline, CDR1 SGDLS and CDR2 YYNGEE. The CDR3 is 15 residues long. CDR3 in DNA: TGTGCCAGCAGCGGCATGCGGGACCCAGGTTTCGGCTACACCTTC. Encoded protein: CASSGMRDPGFGYTF.

V gene TRBV29-1 combines with J gene TRBJ1-1; D not resolved. Germline V gives CDR1 SQVTM, CDR2 ANQGSEA. The CDR3 runs 13 residues. Trimming removed 4 bases from V and 5 bases from J, with 14 bases in between. The CDR3, as DNA: TGCAGCGTTGGGGAGGGTGGTTCGACTGAAGCTTTCTTT. This translates into CSVGEGGSTEAFF.

This clone showed up just a few times. The V call is TRBV11-2, the J call TRBJ2-3, with 7 bases identical to TRBD2. The J segment lost 0 bases and the V segment lost 5 bases, leaving 5 bases of the junction unmatched. Germline V gene data show CDR1 as SGHAT and CDR2 as FQNNGV. The CDR3 has 15 residues. The CDR3 region has the DNA TGTGCCAGCAGCCGCAGCGGGGCAAGCACAGATACGCAGTATTTT. It encodes CASSRSGASTDTQYF.